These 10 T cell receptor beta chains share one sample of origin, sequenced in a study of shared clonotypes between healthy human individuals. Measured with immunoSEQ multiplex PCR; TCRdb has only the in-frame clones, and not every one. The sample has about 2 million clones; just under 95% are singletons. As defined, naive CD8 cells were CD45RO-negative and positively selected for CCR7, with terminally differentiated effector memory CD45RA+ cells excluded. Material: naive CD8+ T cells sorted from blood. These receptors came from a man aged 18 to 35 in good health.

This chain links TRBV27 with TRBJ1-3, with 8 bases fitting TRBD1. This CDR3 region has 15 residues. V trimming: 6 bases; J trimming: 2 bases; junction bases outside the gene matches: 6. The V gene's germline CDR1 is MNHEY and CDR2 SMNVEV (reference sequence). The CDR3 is CASSQGAPPGNTIYF. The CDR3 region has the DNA TGTGCCAGCAGCCAGGGGGCTCCCCCTGGAAACACCATATATTTT.

CDR3 coding DNA: TGTGCCAGCAGCTTGGTACTAGCGGGAGTATACGAGCAGTACTTC. Protein sequence: CASSLVLAGVYEQYF. The chain joins TRBV5-8 to TRBJ2-7; 11 bases align to TRBD2. V lost 0 bases, J lost 4 bases, and 3 bases stayed unmatched. The CDR3 covers 15 residues. Germline V gene lookup returns CDR1 SGHTS and CDR2 YDEGEE. The variable domain in full, completed from reference TRBV5-8 and TRBJ2-7, reads EAGVTQSPTHLIKTRGQQATLRCSPISGHTSVYWYQQALGLGLQFLLWYDEGEERNRGNFPPRFSGRQFPNYSSELNVNALELEDSALYLCASSLVLAGVYEQYFGPGTRLTVT.

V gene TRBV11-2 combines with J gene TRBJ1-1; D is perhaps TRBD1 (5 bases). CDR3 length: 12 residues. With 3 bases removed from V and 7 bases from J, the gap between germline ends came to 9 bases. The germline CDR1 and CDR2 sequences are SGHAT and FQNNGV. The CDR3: CASSFAGGEAFF. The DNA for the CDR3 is TGTGCCAGCAGCTTTGCGGGGGGTGAAGCTTTCTTT.

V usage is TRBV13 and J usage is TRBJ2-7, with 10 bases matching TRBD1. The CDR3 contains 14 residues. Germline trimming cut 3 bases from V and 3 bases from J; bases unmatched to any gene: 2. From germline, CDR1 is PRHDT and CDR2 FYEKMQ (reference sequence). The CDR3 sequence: CASSFGTGDYEQYF. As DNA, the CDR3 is TGTGCCAGCAGCTTCGGGACAGGGGACTACGAGCAGTACTTC. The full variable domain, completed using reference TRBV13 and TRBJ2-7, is AAGVIQSPRHLIKEKRETATLKCYPIPRHDTVYWYQQGPGQDPQFLISFYEKMQSDKGSIPDRFSAQQFSDYHSELNMSSLELGDSALYFCASSFGTGDYEQYFGPGTRLTVT.

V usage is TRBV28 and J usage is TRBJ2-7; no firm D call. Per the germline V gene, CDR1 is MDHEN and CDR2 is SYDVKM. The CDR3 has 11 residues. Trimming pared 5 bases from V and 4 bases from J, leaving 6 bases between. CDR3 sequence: CASSETYEQYF. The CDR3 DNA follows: TGTGCCAGCAGTGAGACGTACGAGCAGTACTTC. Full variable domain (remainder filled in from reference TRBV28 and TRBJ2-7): DVKVTQSSRYLVKRTGEKVFLECVQDMDHENMFWYRQDPGLGLRLIYFSYDVKMKEKGDIPEGYSVSREKKERFSLILESASTNQTSMYLCASSETYEQYFGPGTRLTVT.

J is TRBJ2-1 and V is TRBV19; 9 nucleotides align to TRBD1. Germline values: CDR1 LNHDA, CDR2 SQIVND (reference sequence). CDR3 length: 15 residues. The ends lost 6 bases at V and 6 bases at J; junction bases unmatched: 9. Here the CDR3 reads CASSPGTGIPNEQFF. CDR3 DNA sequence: TGTGCCAGTAGCCCCGGGACAGGGATTCCCAATGAGCAGTTCTTC.

The chain's CDR3 is CASSLGPRGWLAGGTSYQETQYF. The DNA of the CDR3 is TGTGCCAGCAGCTTGGGCCCCAGGGGGTGGCTAGCGGGGGGCACCTCTTACCAAGAGACCCAGTACTTC. The chain carries TRBV13 and TRBJ2-5; TRBD2 matches at 11 bases. The V gene's germline CDR1 is PRHDT and CDR2 FYEKMQ (reference sequence). V shed 3 bases and J 0 bases; nucleotides not matched to a gene: 24. This CDR3 spans 23 amino acids.

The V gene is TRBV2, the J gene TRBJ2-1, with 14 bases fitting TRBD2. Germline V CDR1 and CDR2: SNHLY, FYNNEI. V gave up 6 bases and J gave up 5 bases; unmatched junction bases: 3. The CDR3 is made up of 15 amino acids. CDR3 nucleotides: TGTGCCAGCAGGGGACTAGCGGGAGCCCACAATGAGCAGTTCTTC. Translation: CASRGLAGAHNEQFF.

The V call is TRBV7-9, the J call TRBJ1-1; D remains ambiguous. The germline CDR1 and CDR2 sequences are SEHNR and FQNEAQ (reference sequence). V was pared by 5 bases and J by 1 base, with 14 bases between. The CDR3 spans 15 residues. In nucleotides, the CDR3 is TGTGCCAGCAGCCTACCCGTACACGAGAACACTGAAGCTTTCTTT. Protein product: CASSLPVHENTEAFF. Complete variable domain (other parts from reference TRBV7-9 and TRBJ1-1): DTGVSQNPRHKITKRGQNVTFRCDPISEHNRLYWYRQTLGQGPEFLTYFQNEAQLEKSRLLSDRFSAERPKGSFSTLEIQRTEQGDSAMYLCASSLPVHENTEAFFGQGTRLTVV.

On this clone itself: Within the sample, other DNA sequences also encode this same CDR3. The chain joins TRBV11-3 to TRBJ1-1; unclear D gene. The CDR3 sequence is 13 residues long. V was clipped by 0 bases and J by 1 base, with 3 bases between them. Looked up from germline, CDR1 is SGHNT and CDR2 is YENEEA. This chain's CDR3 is CASSLDRNTEAFF. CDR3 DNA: TGTGCCAGCAGCTTAGACAGGAACACTGAAGCTTTCTTT.